This T cell receptor (beta chain) stems from a study of T cell responses to AZD1222 COVID-19 vaccine. Data came from immunoSEQ multiplex PCR; TCRdb stores just in-frame clones and leaves some out. This sample has some 110,000 clones, with 82% found just once. Germline V gene lookup returns CDR1 LNHDA and CDR2 SQIVND (reference sequence). CDR3 length: 13 amino acids. V lost 5 bases and J lost 7; bases outside the gene matches: 6. This chain joins TRBV19 and TRBJ2-5; TRBD1 matches at 8 bases. Sample: peripheral blood, taken on day 0 of AZD1222 vaccination. This receptor was obtained from an adult in good health. CDR3 DNA sequence: TGTGCCAGTAGTCGGACAGGGCAGGGGACCCAGTACTTC. Its protein product is CASSRTGQGTQYF.